This T cell receptor (beta chain) was sequenced during a study of T cells after yellow fever vaccination. Points from the study as a whole: The secondary response was weaker, and its peak arrived faster, on day 5 versus 15. Abundant bulk-derived clonotypes could contaminate FACS-sorted repertoires. Clones that expanded after primary vaccination mostly reappeared after the booster (96% CD4, 88% CD8).

Per germline, CDR1 SNHLY and CDR2 FYNNEI. The CDR3 consists of 13 residues. TCRdb re-analysed the 5' RACE reads in MiXCR, keeping a single row per CDR3 protein. The data hold about 350,000 distinct CDR3 sequences, with roughly 8.6% observed a single time. As for this clonotype: The antigen remains unidentified. At one end, the junction sequence differs from germline, possibly due to a read error.

The sequencing used PBMCs, collected about 49 days after the first yellow fever vaccination. V and J are TRBV2 and TRBJ2-1; TRBD1 matches 10 bases. The sequence was collected from a young man who received the YFV17D yellow fever vaccine. The CDR3 DNA reads as TGTGCCAGCAGGGACAGGGGGTACAATGAGCTGTTCTTC. Protein sequence: CASRDRGYNELFF.